This T cell receptor (beta chain) is from a study of blood T cell repertoires in COVID-19. TCRdb's table, derived via immunoSEQ multiplex PCR, lists solely in-frame clones and lacks some. The sample has about 330,000 clones; 85% to 90% are singletons. Germline V lookup: CDR1 SNHLY, CDR2 FYNNEI. V lost 5 bases, J lost 1 base, and 4 bases stayed unmatched. This CDR3 region has 14 residues. The chain recombines TRBV2 with TRBJ2-5; 7 bases fit TRBD2. The receptor comes from a woman aged 50 to 65 with active or convalescent COVID-19. Sequencing used peripheral blood. Written as DNA, the CDR3 is TGTGCCAGCAGTAGGGCGGGGGTCCAAGAGACCCAGTACTTC. This sequence encodes CASSRAGVQETQYF.